A selection of T cell receptor beta chains follows, all from one sample in a study of CD8+ T cells in alopecia areata. The protocol was immunoSEQ multiplex PCR, while the TCRdb copy is restricted to in-frame clones and leaves out a portion. This sample has approximately 280,000 clones, with 55% to 75% found just once. The specimen comprised CD4+ T cells sorted from blood, sampled at week 24, from a patient treated with tofacitinib. These receptors all stem from a human donor with alopecia areata. Both conserved end residues are part of each CDR3. The order of the fields is V gene, clone size, D gene, J gene, CDR3 DNA, CDR3 protein. The D gene is left open where the match is weak. A clone size is listed for some rows: how often the clone was seen (once, few, many), or a class if it is expanded.

TRBV27	.	.	TRBJ1-1	TGTGCCAGCAGTTTATTCGGTCCGAAGAACACTGAAGCTTTCTTT	CASSLFGPKNTEAFF
TRBV5-1	.	.	TRBJ1-1	TGCGCCAGCAGCTTGCCACCGGGAATTGAAGCTTTCTTT	CASSLPPGIEAFF
TRBV4-1	.	TRBD2	TRBJ2-3	TGCGCCAGCAGGAGTAGCGGGGGGGCTGATACGCAGTATTTT	CASRSSGGADTQYF
TRBV4-1	.	.	TRBJ2-5	TGCGCCAGCAGCCGGGGATTCCCAGGGCCCGAAGAGACCCAGTACTTC	CASSRGFPGPEETQYF
TRBV30	.	.	TRBJ1-1	TGTGCCTGGGAATCAGGGCAGGGAACTGAAGCTTTCTTT	CAWESGQGTEAFF
TRBV6-6	.	.	TRBJ2-3	TGTGCCAGCAAGGGGGTCGGCACAGATACGCAGTATTTT	CASKGVGTDTQYF
TRBV19	.	.	TRBJ2-5	TGTGCCAGTAGCGCAGGGGCGGGGGTAAGACAAGAGACCCAGTACTTC	CASSAGAGVRQETQYF
TRBV7-9	many	.	TRBJ2-2	TGTGCCAGCATCCCCAACACCGGGGAGCTGTTTTTT	CASIPNTGELFF
TRBV5-6	.	.	TRBJ2-7	TGTGCCAGCAGCTTGTTCAGGGGCCACGAGCAGTACTTC	CASSLFRGHEQYF
TRBV5-1	few	TRBD1	TRBJ2-1	TGCGCCAGCAGCCCGGGGACAGGGGTTGAGCAGTTCTTC	CASSPGTGVEQFF
TRBV30	.	.	TRBJ1-5	TGTGCCTGGAGTGGACATGGGGGTAATCAGCCCCAGCATTTT	CAWSGHGGNQPQHF
TRBV30	.	TRBD2	TRBJ2-5	TGTGCCTGGAGTGTAGTAGCGGGGGGGCCAGAGACCCAGTACTTC	CAWSVVAGGPETQYF
TRBV30	.	.	TRBJ2-5	TGTGCCTGGAGTCGGAGCCAAGAGACCCAGTACTTC	CAWSRSQETQYF
TRBV29-1	.	TRBD1	TRBJ2-5	TGCAGCGGAGGACAGGGTGGAAAAGAGACCCAGTACTTC	CSGGQGGKETQYF
TRBV5-6	.	TRBD1	TRBJ2-3	TGTGCCAGCAGCTTGCTGGGACAGGGGTCGGGGTACACAGATACGCAGTATTTT	CASSLLGQGSGYTDTQYF
TRBV27	.	.	TRBJ1-3	TGTGCCAGCAGTACAGGGTCGGACTCTGGAAACACCATATATTTT	CASSTGSDSGNTIYF
TRBV30	.	.	TRBJ1-5	TGTGCCTGGAGTGTAATGGGGATTAGCAATCAGCCCCAGCATTTT	CAWSVMGISNQPQHF
TRBV27	.	.	TRBJ2-7	TGTGCCAGCAGTTCCAGCCTCATATTCCCCGGGGGGCAGTACTTC	CASSSSLIFPGGQYF
TRBV6-6	.	.	TRBJ1-1	TGTGCCAGCAGTTTCAATATCCAGGGGAACACTGAAGCTTTCTTT	CASSFNIQGNTEAFF
TRBV7-2	few	.	TRBJ2-6	TGTGCAGAGTCTGGGGCCAACGTCCTGACTTTC	CAESGANVLTF
TRBV27	.	TRBD2	TRBJ2-7	TGTGCCAGCAGTTTAGGACTAGCGAGCCTTTACGAGCAGTACTTC	CASSLGLASLYEQYF
TRBV5-1	.	.	TRBJ2-1	TGCGCCAGCAGCTTGGCAGGTGCGGCGACTTTCTCCTACAATGAGCAGTTCTTC	CASSLAGAATFSYNEQFF
TRBV7-8	.	TRBD2	TRBJ2-3	TGTGCCAGCAGCTTAGCGGGACTAGGGCAGTATTTT	CASSLAGLGQYF
TRBV9	.	TRBD2	TRBJ2-3	TGTGCCAGCAGCGTAGCGCTAGCGGGCCGCACAGATACGCAGTATTTT	CASSVALAGRTDTQYF
TRBV30	.	.	TRBJ1-5	TGTGCCTGGAACAAAGGGGGGGCTGGACAGCCCCAGCATTTT	CAWNKGGAGQPQHF
TRBV15	.	.	TRBJ1-4	TGTGCCACCAGCAGAGGGGGGATCACAGGCTCAGGCACGTTTCTTTTT	CATSRGGITGSGTFLF
TRBV29-1	.	TRBD1	TRBJ1-5	TGCAGCGCGGGGGGACAGGGTAATCAGCCCCAGCATTTT	CSAGGQGNQPQHF
TRBV30	.	.	TRBJ2-5	TGTGCCTGGACACCACTGGGGGGTAACCAAGAGACCCAGTACTTC	CAWTPLGGNQETQYF
TRBV9	few	.	TRBJ2-1	TGTGCCAGCAGCACTCTCTACAATGAGCAGTTCTTC	CASSTLYNEQFF
TRBV6-6	.	.	TRBJ1-1	TGTGCCAGCTTTATCGGGACTGAAGCTTTCTTT	CASFIGTEAFF
TRBV7-8	.	TRBD1	TRBJ1-1	TGTGCCAGCAGCTGGACAGGGAGGGCCTGGGAAGCTTTCTTT	CASSWTGRAWEAFF
TRBV7-2	.	TRBD2	TRBJ2-3	TGTGCCAGCAGCACGAGGACTAGCGGGGGCCGGCGCACAGATACGCAGTATTTT	CASSTRTSGGRRTDTQYF
TRBV28	.	.	TRBJ2-7	TGTGCCAGCAGCCGGGAATTGTCCGAGCAGTACTTC	CASSRELSEQYF
TRBV7-9	.	TRBD1	TRBJ1-6	TGTGCCAGCAGCTACCGGGACAGGCTCAATTCACCCCTCCACTTT	CASSYRDRLNSPLHF
TRBV7-2	.	TRBD1	TRBJ2-7	TGTGCCAGCAGCTTGGACGGACAGGGTTTATCCTACGAGCAGTACTTC	CASSLDGQGLSYEQYF
TRBV14	few	.	TRBJ2-2	TGTGCCAGCAGCGTCGGAGGGTTGGACACCGGGGAGCTGTTTTTT	CASSVGGLDTGELFF
TRBV4-3	.	TRBD1	TRBJ1-1	TGCGCCAGCAGCAGCCTGACAGGGATGTCGACTGAAGCTTTCTTT	CASSSLTGMSTEAFF
TRBV29-1	.	.	TRBJ2-5	TGCAGCCCGACAGGGGAGGGGGAGACCCAGTACTTC	CSPTGEGETQYF
TRBV5-1	.	.	TRBJ1-4	TGCGCCAGCAGCTTCCCAGGTCTGGAAAAACTGTTTTTT	CASSFPGLEKLFF
TRBV6-4	.	.	TRBJ1-1	TGTGCCAGCAGACCGGTGGGAGGGGGTAGGATCTTT	CASRPVGGGRIF
TRBV19	.	.	TRBJ2-4	TGTGCCAGTAGTATTATTGGATTGGCCAAAAACATTCAGTACTTC	CASSIIGLAKNIQYF
TRBV28	.	TRBD1	TRBJ2-5	TGTGCCAGCAGTTTGACAGGGGGAATGGAGACCCAGTACTTC	CASSLTGGMETQYF